The rows below give T cell receptor beta chains drawn from one sample of a study of T cell responses to AZD1222 COVID-19 vaccine. Only in-frame clones appear in the TCRdb table, and some are missing; sequencing was by immunoSEQ multiplex PCR. Counted here are 200,000 to 300,000 clones, 85% to 95% occurring once; the ten biggest clones make up about 0.5%. Sequencing was performed on peripheral blood, taken on day 0 of AZD1222 vaccination. These receptor sequences come from an adult in good health. The CDR3 runs from the conserved cysteine through the conserved F or W. A D gene is named only where the DNA matches it firmly. Where a row states a size, it is once, few, many or the class of an expanded clone; other rows omit it.

TRBD2 TRBJ2-7 . TRBV28 TGTGCCAGCCGGGGGGGGAGCGGAGTTTACTACGAGCAGTACTTC CASRGGSGVYYEQYF
. TRBJ2-7 . TRBV19 TGTGCCAGTAGTGTGGGCGGTGAAAGGGTCTACGAGCAGTACTTC CASSVGGERVYEQYF
TRBD1 TRBJ1-2 . TRBV19 TGTGCCAGTAGCGAGACGACAGGGGACTATGGCTACACCTTC CASSETTGDYGYTF
. TRBJ2-1 . TRBV5-6 TGTGCCAGCAGCTTGCGGCAGGGGGGGATTGGGCAGTTCTTC CASSLRQGGIGQFF
. TRBJ2-2 . TRBV11-2 TGTGCCAGCAGCCCATCGATCCGGGCCTACACCGGGGAGCTGTTTTTT CASSPSIRAYTGELFF
TRBD1 TRBJ1-5 . TRBV5-1 TGCGCCAGCAGCCCGGGACAGGGCAATCAGCCCCAGCATTTT CASSPGQGNQPQHF
TRBD2 TRBJ2-1 once TRBV7-9 TGTGCCAGCGTAATAGGGACTAGCCACAATGAGCAGTTCTTC CASVIGTSHNEQFF
. TRBJ1-6 . TRBV7-9 TGTGCCAGCAGCTTGGGGGATCTGGTAAATTCACCCCTCCACTTT CASSLGDLVNSPLHF
. TRBJ2-7 . TRBV2 TGTGCCAGCAGTAAAGACAGGCCGGAGGACGAGCAGTACTTC CASSKDRPEDEQYF
. TRBJ1-2 . TRBV7-8 TGTGCCAGCAGCTTAGCGCTAGCCTCGGGGGGCTACACCTTC CASSLALASGGYTF
TRBD2 TRBJ2-2 . TRBV9 TGTGCCAGCAGCCTAACTAGCGGGAGGGCCCCCGGGGAGCTGTTTTTT CASSLTSGRAPGELFF
TRBD1 TRBJ2-7 once TRBV7-3 TGTGCCAGCAGAAGGGGACAGGAAGGGGACGAGCAGTACTTC CASRRGQEGDEQYF
TRBD2 TRBJ2-1 . TRBV5-1 TGCGCCAGCAGCTTGTTGGCTAGCGGGGGTGGGAATGAGCAGTTCTTC CASSLLASGGGNEQFF